Listed below are T cell receptor beta chains from one sample, sequenced in a study of CD8+ T cells in alopecia areata. The assay was immunoSEQ multiplex PCR, and TCRdb's table has in-frame clones only and misses some. The sample yields 25,000 to 40,000 clones, roughly 80% seen once. The sample consisted of NKG2D-low CD8+ T cells sorted from blood. These receptors were collected from a human donor with alopecia areata. The CDR3 runs from the conserved cysteine through the conserved F or W. A D gene is named only where the DNA matches it firmly. Clone size is stated in some rows and not others, as once, few, many or a class when expanded.

clone_size: -; d_call: -; cdr3_length: 13; j_call: TRBJ2-1; v_call: TRBV30; cdr3_aa: CAWIRNSYNEQFF; cdr3_nt: TGTGCCTGGATCCGGAACTCCTACAATGAGCAGTTCTTC
clone_size: -; d_call: TRBD2; cdr3_length: 13; j_call: TRBJ2-1; v_call: TRBV30; cdr3_aa: CAWAYGGYNEQFF; cdr3_nt: TGTGCCTGGGCCTACGGGGGGTACAATGAGCAGTTCTTC
clone_size: -; d_call: -; cdr3_length: 15; j_call: TRBJ2-1; v_call: TRBV6-4; cdr3_aa: CASSPGTYSYNEQFF; cdr3_nt: TGTGCCAGCAGTCCCGGGACATACTCCTACAATGAGCAGTTCTTC
clone_size: -; d_call: TRBD2; cdr3_length: 16; j_call: TRBJ2-1; v_call: TRBV27; cdr3_aa: CASSLVAGSSYNEQFF; cdr3_nt: TGTGCCAGCAGTTTAGTAGCGGGCAGCTCCTACAATGAGCAGTTCTTC
clone_size: -; d_call: -; cdr3_length: 14; j_call: TRBJ1-5; v_call: TRBV27; cdr3_aa: CASSSQGYNQPQHF; cdr3_nt: TGTGCCAGCAGTTCGCAGGGGTACAATCAGCCCCAGCATTTT
clone_size: -; d_call: -; cdr3_length: 12; j_call: TRBJ2-7; v_call: TRBV27; cdr3_aa: CAGSLSGDEQYF; cdr3_nt: TGTGCCGGCAGTTTATCGGGCGACGAGCAGTACTTC
clone_size: few; d_call: -; cdr3_length: 13; j_call: TRBJ2-7; v_call: TRBV7-9; cdr3_aa: CASSSGSLYEQYF; cdr3_nt: TGTGCCAGCAGCTCTGGGTCCCTCTACGAGCAGTACTTC
clone_size: -; d_call: -; cdr3_length: 16; j_call: TRBJ2-6; v_call: TRBV5-4; cdr3_aa: CASGGTLDSGANVLTF; cdr3_nt: TGTGCCAGCGGCGGGACATTAGACTCTGGGGCCAACGTCCTGACTTTC
clone_size: -; d_call: -; cdr3_length: 11; j_call: TRBJ2-5; v_call: TRBV5-4; cdr3_aa: CASSFQETQYF; cdr3_nt: TGTGCCAGCAGCTTCCAAGAGACCCAGTACTTC
clone_size: -; d_call: -; cdr3_length: 14; j_call: TRBJ2-4; v_call: TRBV4-2; cdr3_aa: CASSLEGAKNIQYF; cdr3_nt: TGTGCCAGCAGCCTGGAGGGAGCCAAAAACATTCAGTACTTC
clone_size: few; d_call: -; cdr3_length: 17; j_call: TRBJ2-1; v_call: TRBV19; cdr3_aa: CASSIGVTSASYNEQFF; cdr3_nt: TGTGCCAGTAGTATAGGTGTGACTAGTGCCTCCTACAATGAGCAGTTCTTC
clone_size: -; d_call: -; cdr3_length: 12; j_call: TRBJ2-3; v_call: TRBV27; cdr3_aa: CASSRRGDTQYF; cdr3_nt: TGTGCCAGCAGCCGCAGGGGAGATACGCAGTATTTT
clone_size: -; d_call: TRBD2; cdr3_length: 14; j_call: TRBJ2-3; v_call: TRBV30; cdr3_aa: CAWNAGGSTDTQYF; cdr3_nt: TGTGCCTGGAACGCGGGGGGATCGACAGATACGCAGTATTTT
clone_size: -; d_call: -; cdr3_length: 15; j_call: TRBJ2-7; v_call: TRBV27; cdr3_aa: CASSLRGGPGYEQYF; cdr3_nt: TGTGCCAGCAGTTTAAGAGGGGGGCCCGGATACGAGCAGTACTTC
clone_size: -; d_call: -; cdr3_length: 15; j_call: TRBJ2-1; v_call: TRBV5-1; cdr3_aa: CASSLTGITYNEQFF; cdr3_nt: TGCGCCAGCAGCTTGACCGGGATTACCTACAATGAGCAGTTCTTC
clone_size: -; d_call: -; cdr3_length: 13; j_call: TRBJ2-1; v_call: TRBV7-9; cdr3_aa: CASSPKLNNEQFF; cdr3_nt: TGTGCCAGCAGCCCCAAGCTGAATAATGAGCAGTTCTTC
clone_size: few; d_call: -; cdr3_length: 12; j_call: TRBJ1-2; v_call: TRBV7-9; cdr3_aa: CASSFGGYGYTF; cdr3_nt: TGTGCCAGCAGCTTTGGAGGCTATGGCTACACCTTC
clone_size: once; d_call: -; cdr3_length: 14; j_call: TRBJ2-3; v_call: TRBV27; cdr3_aa: CASTEEPSTDTQYF; cdr3_nt: TGTGCCAGCACTGAGGAGCCCAGCACAGATACGCAGTATTTT